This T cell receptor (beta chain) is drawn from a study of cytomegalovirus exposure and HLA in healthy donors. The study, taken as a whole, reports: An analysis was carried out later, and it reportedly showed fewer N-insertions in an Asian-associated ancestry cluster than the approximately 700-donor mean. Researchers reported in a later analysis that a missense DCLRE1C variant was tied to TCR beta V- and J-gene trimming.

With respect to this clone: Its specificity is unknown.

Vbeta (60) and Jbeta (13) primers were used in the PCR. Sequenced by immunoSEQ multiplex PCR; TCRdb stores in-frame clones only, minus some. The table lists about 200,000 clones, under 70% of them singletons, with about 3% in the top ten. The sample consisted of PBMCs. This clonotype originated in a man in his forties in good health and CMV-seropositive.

CDR3 in DNA: TGTGCCAGCTTCCAGGGGGCCTGGGGGACCGGGGAGCTGTTTTTT. It translates to CASFQGAWGTGELFF. V is TRBV19 and J is TRBJ2-2; 8 bases match TRBD1. Unmatched junction bases numbered 11, after V lost 9 bases and J lost 5 bases. Germline values: CDR1 LNHDA, CDR2 SQIVND (reference sequence). The CDR3 has 15 amino acids.